The T cell receptor (beta chain) under discussion was sequenced for a study of response to subunit inactivated influenza vaccine. This clonotype came up a few times. What it binds is unknown. TCRdb processed the RT-PCR reads anew with MiXCR; each CDR3 protein has one entry. The table lists 500,000 to 600,000 distinct CDR3 sequences, 13% of them singletons. Findings and caveats of the study: New T cells are recruited in small numbers by each seasonal influenza vaccination, according to the authors' suggestion.

The material was PBMCs from blood, obtained roughly 6 weeks after vaccination. This sequence was found in a man aged 50 to 60 who received an inactivated influenza vaccine.

DNA for the CDR3: TGTGCCACCAGCAGCGACCGGTCCTACGAGCAGTACTTC. This translates into CATSSDRSYEQYF. The chain carries TRBV15 and TRBJ2-7; D uncertain. This CDR3 is built from 13 residues. Germline CDR1 LNHNV, CDR2 YYDKDF (reference sequence). Trimming took off 3 bases at V and 1 base at J, with 7 bases between the two ends.